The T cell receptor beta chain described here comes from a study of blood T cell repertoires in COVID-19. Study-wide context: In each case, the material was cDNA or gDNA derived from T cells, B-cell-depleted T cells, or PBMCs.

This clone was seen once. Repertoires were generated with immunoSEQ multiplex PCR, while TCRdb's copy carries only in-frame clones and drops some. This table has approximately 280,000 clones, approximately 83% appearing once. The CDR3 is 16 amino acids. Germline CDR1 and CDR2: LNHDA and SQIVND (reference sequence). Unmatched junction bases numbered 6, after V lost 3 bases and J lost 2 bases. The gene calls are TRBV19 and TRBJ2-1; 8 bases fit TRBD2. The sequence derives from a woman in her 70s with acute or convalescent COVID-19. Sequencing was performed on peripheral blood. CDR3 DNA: TGTGCCAGTAGTATTACTAGCGGCCAAACCTACAATGAGCAGTTCTTC. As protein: CASSITSGQTYNEQFF.